These 13 T cell receptor beta chains came from one sample sequenced in a study of PD-1 blockade in classical Hodgkin lymphoma. Noted time point: cycle 4 day 1 (C4D1), after more than 5 weeks of nivolumab. Each patient experienced a relapse that followed autologous stem cell transplantation, and brentuximab vedotin exposure varied. The assay was immunoSEQ multiplex PCR, and TCRdb's table has in-frame clones only and misses some. Here the sample spans roughly 96,000 clones, 85% to 95% being singletons. The sample was peripheral blood mononuclear cells (PBMCs), taken before the fourth cycle of nivolumab. The receptors derive from a human donor with classical Hodgkin lymphoma.

This clone was found a few times. This chain uses TRBV6-6 with TRBJ1-2, with 8 bases aligning to TRBD1. CDR1 and CDR2 (germline): MNHNY, SVGAGI (reference sequence). V was clipped by 6 bases and J by 4 bases; unmatched bases: 4. The CDR3 covers 13 residues. The CDR3, as DNA: TGTGCCAGCAGCATGACAGGGGCCTATGGCTACACCTTC. Translated: CASSMTGAYGYTF.

This clone was recorded once. The rearrangement uses TRBV27 and TRBJ2-7; possibly TRBD2 for D (6 bases). V was clipped by 6 bases and J by 1 base, with 16 bases between them. The V gene's germline CDR1 is MNHEY and CDR2 SMNVEV (reference sequence). The CDR3 contains 15 residues. In nucleotides, the CDR3 is TGTGCCAGCAGCCTTGTGGCTAGCGCGTCCTACGAGCAGTACTTC. Translated: CASSLVASASYEQYF.

This clone was observed once. Here the CDR3 DNA reads TGTGCCAGCAGTTCGTTATTGAACACTGAAGCTTTCTTT. Protein product: CASSSLLNTEAFF. This chain links TRBV9 with TRBJ1-1; the D is unclear. The CDR3 covers 13 residues. Germline CDR1 reads SGDLS; CDR2 reads YYNGEE. V shed 5 bases and J shed 0 bases, with 8 bases lying between them.

The gene calls are TRBV19 and TRBJ2-1; 10 bases agree with TRBD2. This CDR3 region has 17 residues. V was pared by 8 bases and J by 6 bases, with 16 bases of the junction left unmatched. CDR1 is LNHDA and CDR2 is SQIVND in the germline V gene (reference sequence). Written as DNA, the CDR3 is TGTGCCAGTGGTTATCGGACCAGCGGGAGGGCCCCCAATGAGCAGTTCTTC. Translating gives CASGYRTSGRAPNEQFF.

This chain connects TRBV19 to TRBJ2-1; D might be TRBD1 (6 bases). V was pared by 4 bases and J by 3 bases, with 10 bases between. Germline V lookup: CDR1 LNHDA, CDR2 SQIVND (reference sequence). The CDR3 is 14 residues long. The chain's CDR3 is CASSRGGDYNEQFF. The CDR3 nucleotides are TGTGCCAGTAGTAGAGGGGGAGACTACAATGAGCAGTTCTTC.

This chain uses TRBV28 with TRBJ2-4; TRBD1 matches at 9 bases. With V trimmed by 5 bases and J by 8 bases, 13 bases remained unmatched. The length of the CDR3 is 16 residues. Per the germline V gene, CDR1 is MDHEN and CDR2 is SYDVKM. This CDR3 reads CASSLPTGGGNYIQYF. The CDR3 region has the DNA TGTGCCAGCAGTCTCCCTACAGGGGGCGGTAATTACATTCAGTACTTC.

The rearrangement links TRBV7-9 to TRBJ2-7; 10 bases are a match to TRBD2. The trim removed 5 bases at V and 5 bases at J, leaving 6 bases unmatched. CDR1 is SEHNR, CDR2 FQNEAQ, per germline (reference sequence). The CDR3 is made up of 14 amino acids. CDR3 sequence (DNA): TGTGCCAGCAGCGGAGCGGGAGGGCCCAACGAGCAGTACTTC. Residues: CASSGAGGPNEQYF.

The V and J genes are TRBV28 and TRBJ1-5; D might be TRBD1 (5 bases). Germline CDR1 is MDHEN and CDR2 is SYDVKM. The CDR3 runs to 17 residues. V lost 3 bases and J lost 1, with 16 bases in between. The DNA for the CDR3 is TGTGCCAGCAGTTTCGGGCGGGGCGGAAAGAGCAATCAGCCCCAGCATTTT. Translation gives CASSFGRGGKSNQPQHF. The entire variable domain, with the rest obtained from reference TRBV28 and TRBJ1-5, is as follows: DVKVTQSSRYLVKRTGEKVFLECVQDMDHENMFWYRQDPGLGLRLIYFSYDVKMKEKGDIPEGYSVSREKKERFSLILESASTNQTSMYLCASSFGRGGKSNQPQHFGDGTRLSIL.

The chain combines TRBV27 with TRBJ2-7, with 9 positions matching TRBD1. The germline V gene has CDR1 MNHEY and CDR2 SMNVEV (reference sequence). With V trimmed by 4 bases and J by 7 bases, 14 bases remained unmatched. This CDR3 region has 16 residues. CDR3 protein: CASSSPLRDRVEEQYF. DNA of the CDR3: TGTGCCAGCAGTTCCCCTCTCCGGGACAGGGTCGAAGAGCAGTACTTC.

The V and J genes are TRBV18 and TRBJ2-5, with D unresolved. Trimming removed 2 bases from V and 1 base from J, with 8 bases in between. The CDR3 has 14 amino acids. CDR1 KGHSH and CDR2 LQKENI come from the germline V gene. The CDR3 DNA follows: TGTGCCAGCTCACCAGAACGGCTCCAAGAGACCCAGTACTTC. Encoded protein: CASSPERLQETQYF.

The chain employs TRBV5-4 and TRBJ1-3, with a tentative D call TRBD1 (5 bases). V was clipped by 4 bases and J by 7 bases, with 9 bases between them. This CDR3 region has 12 residues. The germline gives CDR1 SGHNT, CDR2 YYREEE (reference sequence). For the CDR3, the DNA is TGTGCCAGCAGCATGGGGGGTAACACCATATATTTT. Protein: CASSMGGNTIYF. Full variable domain (remainder filled in from reference TRBV5-4 and TRBJ1-3): ETGVTQSPTHLIKTRGQQVTLRCSSQSGHNTVSWYQQALGQGPQFIFQYYREEENGRGNFPPRFSGLQFPNYSSELNVNALELDDSALYLCASSMGGNTIYFGEGSWLTVV.

This clone came up once. V usage is TRBV28 and J usage is TRBJ1-2; 9 bases fit TRBD1. The V segment lost 4 bases and the J segment 7 bases; nucleotides outside the gene matches: 10. This CDR3 is built from 15 residues. Germline V gene data show CDR1 as MDHEN and CDR2 as SYDVKM. The CDR3 protein is CASSSTLQGAGGYTF. The CDR3 coding sequence is TGTGCCAGCAGTTCGACCCTACAGGGGGCAGGTGGCTACACCTTC.

This rearrangement joins TRBV14 to TRBJ2-7; 12 bases line up with TRBD2. V lost 6 bases, J lost 5 bases, and 5 bases stayed unmatched. This CDR3 contains 14 residues. Germline CDR1 and CDR2: SGHDN and FVKESK. The CDR3 region is CASRLAGGSHEQYF. The CDR3 DNA reads as TGTGCCAGCAGACTAGCGGGAGGATCCCACGAGCAGTACTTC.